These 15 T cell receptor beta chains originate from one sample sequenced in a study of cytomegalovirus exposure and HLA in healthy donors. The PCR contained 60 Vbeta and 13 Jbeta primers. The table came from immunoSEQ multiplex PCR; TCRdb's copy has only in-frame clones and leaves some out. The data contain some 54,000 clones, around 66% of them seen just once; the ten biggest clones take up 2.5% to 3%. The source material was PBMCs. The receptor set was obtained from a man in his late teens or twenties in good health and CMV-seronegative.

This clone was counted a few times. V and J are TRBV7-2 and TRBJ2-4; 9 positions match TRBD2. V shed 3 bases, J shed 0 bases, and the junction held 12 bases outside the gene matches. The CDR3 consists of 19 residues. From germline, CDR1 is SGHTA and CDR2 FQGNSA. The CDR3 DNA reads TGTGCCAGCAGCTTGGGGCGGGAGGGTTCGCATCTAGCCAAAAACATTCAGTACTTC. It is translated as CASSLGREGSHLAKNIQYF.

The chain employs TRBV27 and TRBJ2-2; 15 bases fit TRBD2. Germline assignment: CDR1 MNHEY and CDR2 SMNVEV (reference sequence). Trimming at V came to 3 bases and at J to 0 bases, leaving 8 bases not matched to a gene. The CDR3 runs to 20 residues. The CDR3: CASSFRGLAGGLANTGELFF. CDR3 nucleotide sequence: TGTGCCAGCAGTTTCCGCGGACTAGCGGGAGGGCTGGCGAACACCGGGGAGCTGTTTTTT.

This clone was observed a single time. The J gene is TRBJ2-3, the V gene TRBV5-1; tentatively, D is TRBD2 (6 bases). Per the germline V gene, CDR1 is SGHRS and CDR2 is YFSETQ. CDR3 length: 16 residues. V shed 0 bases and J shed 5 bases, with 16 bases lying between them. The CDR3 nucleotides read TGCGCCAGCAGCTTGGATCCGGGAGATAGGGGAGATACGCAGTATTTT. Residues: CASSLDPGDRGDTQYF.

As DNA, the CDR3 is TGCGCCAGCAGCCAAGATTCGGCTAGCGGGAGACTGGTCACAGATACGCAGTATTTT. Protein product: CASSQDSASGRLVTDTQYF. This sequence joins TRBV4-1 and TRBJ2-3, with 10 bases identical to TRBD2. V gave up 0 bases and J gave up 2 bases; unmatched junction bases: 11. Per the germline V gene, CDR1 is MGHRA and CDR2 is YSYEKL. The CDR3 sequence is 19 residues long.

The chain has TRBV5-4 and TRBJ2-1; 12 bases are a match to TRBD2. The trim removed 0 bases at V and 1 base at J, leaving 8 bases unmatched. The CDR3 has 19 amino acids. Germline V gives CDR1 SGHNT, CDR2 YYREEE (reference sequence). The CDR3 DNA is TGTGCCAGCAGCTTGGACCTCCTAGCGGGAGGGCCATCCTACAATGAGCAGTTCTTC. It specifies CASSLDLLAGGPSYNEQFF.

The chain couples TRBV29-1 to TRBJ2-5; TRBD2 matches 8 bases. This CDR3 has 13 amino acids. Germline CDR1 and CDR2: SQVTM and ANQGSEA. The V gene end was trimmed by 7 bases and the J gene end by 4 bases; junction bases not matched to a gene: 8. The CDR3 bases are TGCAGCGCCGCGGGGGGTGTTGGAGAGACCCAGTACTTC. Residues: CSAAGGVGETQYF. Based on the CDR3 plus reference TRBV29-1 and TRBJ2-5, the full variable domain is SAVISQKPSRDICQRGTSLTIQCQVDSQVTMMFWYRQQPGQSLTLIATANQGSEATYESGFVIDKFPISRPNLTFSTLTVSNMSPEDSSIYLCSAAGGVGETQYFGPGTRLLVL.

CDR3 nucleotide sequence: TGTGCCAGCAGCTTTACAGGGTCTAATTCACCCCTCCACTTT. This encodes CASSFTGSNSPLHF. This sequence joins TRBV5-6 and TRBJ1-6; a possible D gene is TRBD1 (6 bases). This CDR3 has 14 amino acids. Trimming cost V 2 bases and J 6 bases, with 9 bases left between them. Germline-derived CDR1 and CDR2 are SGHDT and YYEEEE.

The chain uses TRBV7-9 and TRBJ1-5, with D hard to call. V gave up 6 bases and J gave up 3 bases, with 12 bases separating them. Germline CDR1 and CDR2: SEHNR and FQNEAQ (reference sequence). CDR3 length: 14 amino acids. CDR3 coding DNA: TGTGCCAGCAGACCCGACGGGGTCAATCAGCCCCAGCATTTT. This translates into CASRPDGVNQPQHF.

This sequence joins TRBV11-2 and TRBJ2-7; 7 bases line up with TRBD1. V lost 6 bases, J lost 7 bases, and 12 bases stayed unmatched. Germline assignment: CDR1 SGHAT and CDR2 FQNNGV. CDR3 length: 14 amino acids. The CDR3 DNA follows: TGTGCCAGCAGGCCTACCGGGACAGCCCTGGAGCAGTACTTC. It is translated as CASRPTGTALEQYF.

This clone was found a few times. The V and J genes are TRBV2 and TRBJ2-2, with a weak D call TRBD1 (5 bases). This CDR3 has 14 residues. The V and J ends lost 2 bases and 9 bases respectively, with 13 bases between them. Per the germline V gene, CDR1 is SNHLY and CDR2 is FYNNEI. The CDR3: CASSEWGGPRELFF. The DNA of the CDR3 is TGTGCCAGCAGTGAATGGGGCGGCCCACGGGAGCTGTTTTTT. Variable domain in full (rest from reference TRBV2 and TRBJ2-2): EPEVTQTPSHQVTQMGQEVILRCVPISNHLYFYWYRQILGQKVEFLVSFYNNEISEKSEIFDDQFSVERPDGSNFTLKIRSTKLEDSAMYFCASSEWGGPRELFFGEGSRLTVL.

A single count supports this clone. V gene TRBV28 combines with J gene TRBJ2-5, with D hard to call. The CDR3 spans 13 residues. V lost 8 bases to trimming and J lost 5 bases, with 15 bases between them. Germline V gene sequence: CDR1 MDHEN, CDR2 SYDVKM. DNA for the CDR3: TGTGCCAGCGGAGTTGGCAGCAAGGAGACCCAGTACTTC. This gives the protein CASGVGSKETQYF.

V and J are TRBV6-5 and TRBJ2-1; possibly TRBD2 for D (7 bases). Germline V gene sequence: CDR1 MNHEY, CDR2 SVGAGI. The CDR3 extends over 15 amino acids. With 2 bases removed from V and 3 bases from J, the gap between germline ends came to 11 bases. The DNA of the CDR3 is TGTGCCAGCAGTTACCTCGGGGGGCTCTACAATGAGCAGTTCTTC. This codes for CASSYLGGLYNEQFF.

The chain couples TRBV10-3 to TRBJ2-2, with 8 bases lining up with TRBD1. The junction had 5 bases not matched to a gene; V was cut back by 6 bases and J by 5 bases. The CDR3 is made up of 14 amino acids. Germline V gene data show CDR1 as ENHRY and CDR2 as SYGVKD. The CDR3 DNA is TGTGCCATCAGAGGACAGGGTGGTACCGGGGAGCTGTTTTTT. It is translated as CAIRGQGGTGELFF.

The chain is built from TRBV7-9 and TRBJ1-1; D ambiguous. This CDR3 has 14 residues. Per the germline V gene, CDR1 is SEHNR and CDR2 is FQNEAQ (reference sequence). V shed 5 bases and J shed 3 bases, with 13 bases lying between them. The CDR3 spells CASSRGRQDTEAFF. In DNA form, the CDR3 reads TGTGCCAGCAGCCGAGGGAGGCAGGACACTGAAGCTTTCTTT.

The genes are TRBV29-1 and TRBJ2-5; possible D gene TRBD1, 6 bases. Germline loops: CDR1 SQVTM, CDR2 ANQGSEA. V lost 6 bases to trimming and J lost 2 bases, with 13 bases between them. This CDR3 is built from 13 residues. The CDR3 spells CSVSLGQQETQYF. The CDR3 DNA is TGCAGCGTCAGCTTAGGACAGCAAGAGACCCAGTACTTC.